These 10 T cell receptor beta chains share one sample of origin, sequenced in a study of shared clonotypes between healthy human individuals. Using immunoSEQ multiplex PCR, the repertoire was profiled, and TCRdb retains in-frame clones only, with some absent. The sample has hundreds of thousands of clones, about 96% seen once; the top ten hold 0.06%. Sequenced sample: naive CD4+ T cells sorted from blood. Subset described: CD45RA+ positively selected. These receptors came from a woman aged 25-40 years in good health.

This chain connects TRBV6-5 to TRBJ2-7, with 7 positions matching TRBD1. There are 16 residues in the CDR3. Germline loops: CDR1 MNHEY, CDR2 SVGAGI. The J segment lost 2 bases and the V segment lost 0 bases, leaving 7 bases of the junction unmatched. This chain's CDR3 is CASSYSVTGVPYEQYF. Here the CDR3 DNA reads TGTGCCAGCAGTTACTCCGTTACAGGGGTTCCCTACGAGCAGTACTTC.

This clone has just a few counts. For the CDR3, the DNA is TGTGCCAGCAGCGTAGATCTGAGGGGCACTGAAGCTTTCTTT. As protein: CASSVDLRGTEAFF. The chain uses TRBV9 and TRBJ1-1; D is possibly TRBD1 (5 bases). V was trimmed by 0 bases and J by 4 bases, leaving 10 bases between them. The germline gives CDR1 SGDLS, CDR2 YYNGEE. The CDR3 runs 14 residues. Full variable domain (rest looked up from reference TRBV9 and TRBJ1-1): DSGVTQTPKHLITATGQRVTLRCSPRSGDLSVYWYQQSLDQGLQFLIQYYNGEERAKGNILERFSAQQFPDLHSELNLSSLELGDSALYFCASSVDLRGTEAFFGQGTRLTVV.

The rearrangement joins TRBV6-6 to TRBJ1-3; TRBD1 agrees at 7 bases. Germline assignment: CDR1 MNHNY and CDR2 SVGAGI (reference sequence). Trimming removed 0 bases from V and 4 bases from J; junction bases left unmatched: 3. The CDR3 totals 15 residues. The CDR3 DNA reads TGTGCCAGCAGTTACTCGAGGGGGCTCGGAAACACCATATATTTT. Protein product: CASSYSRGLGNTIYF.

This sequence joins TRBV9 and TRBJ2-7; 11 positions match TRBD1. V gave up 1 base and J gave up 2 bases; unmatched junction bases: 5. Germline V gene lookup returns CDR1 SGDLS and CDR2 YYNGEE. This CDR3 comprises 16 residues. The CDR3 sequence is CASSVSPGQGAYEQYF. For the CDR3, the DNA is TGTGCCAGCAGCGTAAGTCCGGGACAGGGGGCCTACGAGCAGTACTTC.

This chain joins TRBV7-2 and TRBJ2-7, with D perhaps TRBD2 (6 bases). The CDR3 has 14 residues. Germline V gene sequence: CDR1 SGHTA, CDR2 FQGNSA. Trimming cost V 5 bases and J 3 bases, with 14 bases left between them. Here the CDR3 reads CASSRAGISYEQYF. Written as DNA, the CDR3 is TGTGCCAGCAGCCGTGCGGGGATCAGCTACGAGCAGTACTTC.

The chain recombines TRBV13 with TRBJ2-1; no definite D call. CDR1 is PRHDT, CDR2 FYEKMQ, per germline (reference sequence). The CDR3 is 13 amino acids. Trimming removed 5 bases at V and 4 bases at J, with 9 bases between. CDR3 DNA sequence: TGTGCCAGCAGCCCTGCCTCATACAATGAGCAGTTCTTC. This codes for CASSPASYNEQFF.

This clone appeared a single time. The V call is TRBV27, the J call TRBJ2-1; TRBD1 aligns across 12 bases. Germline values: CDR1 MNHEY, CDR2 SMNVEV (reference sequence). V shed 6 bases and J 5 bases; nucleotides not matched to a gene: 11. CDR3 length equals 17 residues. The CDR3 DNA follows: TGTGCCAGCAGAACTCTACCGGGACAGGGGGCTAACAATGAGCAGTTCTTC. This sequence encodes CASRTLPGQGANNEQFF.

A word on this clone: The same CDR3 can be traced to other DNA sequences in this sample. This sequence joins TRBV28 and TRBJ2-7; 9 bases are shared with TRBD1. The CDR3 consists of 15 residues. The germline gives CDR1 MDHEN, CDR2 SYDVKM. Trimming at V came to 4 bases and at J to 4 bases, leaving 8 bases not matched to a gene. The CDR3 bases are TGTGCCAGCAGTTCATCCGGGACAGGGTCTTACGAGCAGTACTTC. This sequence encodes CASSSSGTGSYEQYF.

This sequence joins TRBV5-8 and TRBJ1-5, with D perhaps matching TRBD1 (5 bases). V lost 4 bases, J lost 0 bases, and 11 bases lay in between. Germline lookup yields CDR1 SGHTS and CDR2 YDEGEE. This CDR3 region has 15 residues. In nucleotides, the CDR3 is TGTGCCAGCAGCGTGACAGTTGATAGCAATCAGCCCCAGCATTTT. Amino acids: CASSVTVDSNQPQHF.

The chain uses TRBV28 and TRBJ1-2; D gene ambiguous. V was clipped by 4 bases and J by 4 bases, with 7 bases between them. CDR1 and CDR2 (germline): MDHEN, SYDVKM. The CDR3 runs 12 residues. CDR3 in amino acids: CASSSGSYGYTF. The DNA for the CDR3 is TGTGCCAGCAGTTCGGGGAGCTATGGCTACACCTTC.